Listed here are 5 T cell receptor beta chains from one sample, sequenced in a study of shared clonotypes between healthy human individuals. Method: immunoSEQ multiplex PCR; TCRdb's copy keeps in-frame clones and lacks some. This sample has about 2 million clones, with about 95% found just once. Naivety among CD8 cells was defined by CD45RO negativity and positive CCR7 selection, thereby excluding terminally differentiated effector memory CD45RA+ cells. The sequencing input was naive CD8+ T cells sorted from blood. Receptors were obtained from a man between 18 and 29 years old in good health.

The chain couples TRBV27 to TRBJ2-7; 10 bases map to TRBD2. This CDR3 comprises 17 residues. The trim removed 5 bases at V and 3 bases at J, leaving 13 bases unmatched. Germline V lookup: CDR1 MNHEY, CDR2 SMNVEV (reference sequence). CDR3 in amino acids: CASSPSFGAGGFYEQYF. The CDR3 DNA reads TGTGCCAGCAGTCCGAGCTTTGGAGCGGGAGGGTTCTACGAGCAGTACTTC.

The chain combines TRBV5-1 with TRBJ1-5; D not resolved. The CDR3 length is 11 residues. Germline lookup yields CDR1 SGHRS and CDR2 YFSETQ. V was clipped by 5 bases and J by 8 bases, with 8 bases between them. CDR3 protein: CASRGWKPQHF. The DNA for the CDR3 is TGCGCCAGCAGGGGTTGGAAGCCCCAGCATTTT. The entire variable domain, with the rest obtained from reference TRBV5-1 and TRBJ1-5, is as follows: KAGVTQTPRYLIKTRGQQVTLSCSPISGHRSVSWYQQTPGQGLQFLFEYFSETQRNKGNFPGRFSGRQFSNSRSEMNVSTLELGDSALYLCASRGWKPQHFGDGTRLSIL.

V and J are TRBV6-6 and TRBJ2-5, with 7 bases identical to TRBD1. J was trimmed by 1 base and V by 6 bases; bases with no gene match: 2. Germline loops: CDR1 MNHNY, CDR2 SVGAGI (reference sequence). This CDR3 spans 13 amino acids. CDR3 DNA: TGTGCCAGCAGCCGGACAGGCCAAGAGACCCAGTACTTC. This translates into CASSRTGQETQYF.

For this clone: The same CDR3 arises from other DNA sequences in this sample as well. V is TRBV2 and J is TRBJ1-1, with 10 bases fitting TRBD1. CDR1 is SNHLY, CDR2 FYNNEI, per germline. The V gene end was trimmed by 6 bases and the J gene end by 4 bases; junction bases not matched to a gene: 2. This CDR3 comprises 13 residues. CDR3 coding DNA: TGTGCCAGCAGCCGGACAGGGGGCACTGAAGCTTTCTTT. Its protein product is CASSRTGGTEAFF.

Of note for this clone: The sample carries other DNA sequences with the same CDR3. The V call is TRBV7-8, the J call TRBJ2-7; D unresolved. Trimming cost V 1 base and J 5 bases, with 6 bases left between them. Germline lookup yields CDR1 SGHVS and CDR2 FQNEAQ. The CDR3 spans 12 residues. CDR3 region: CASSLDRDEQYF. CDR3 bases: TGTGCCAGCAGCTTAGATAGGGACGAGCAGTACTTC.